These 6 T cell receptor beta chains share one sample of origin, sequenced in a study of T cells in localized non-small cell lung cancer. The protocol was immunoSEQ multiplex PCR, while the TCRdb copy is restricted to in-frame clones and leaves out a portion. Among under 45,000 clones listed, 83% were seen once. Sequences were derived from PBMCs, sampled before any cancer treatment. All receptors come from a man aged 40-75 years with stage II lung adenocarcinoma.

This chain joins TRBV6-5 and TRBJ2-6, with D hard to call. The germline V gene has CDR1 MNHEY and CDR2 SVGAGI. V was cut by 7 bases and J by 1 base, with 5 bases left in between. The CDR3 extends over 13 amino acids. The CDR3 DNA follows: TGTGCCAGCAAAGGGTCTGGGGCCAACGTCCTGACTTTC. This encodes CASKGSGANVLTF.

Comment on this clone: The junction departs from the called germline gene at one end, perhaps through a read error. V is TRBV7-2 and J is TRBJ2-3, with D hard to call. This CDR3 is built from 14 residues. CDR1 is SGHTA, CDR2 FQGNSA, per germline. CDR3 bases: TGTGCCAGCAGTTTAGTCGGATTTAAAGATACGCAGTATTTT. Protein: CASSLVGFKDTQYF. Complete variable domain (other parts from reference TRBV7-2 and TRBJ2-3): GAGVSQSPSNKVTEKGKDVELRCDPISGHTALYWYRQSLGQGLEFLIYFQGNSAPDKSGLPSDRFSAERTGGSVSTLTIQRTQQEDSAVYLCASSLVGFKDTQYFGPGTRLTVL.

Note on this clone: This probably arose from a read error, given a far larger clone one base away. The chain recombines TRBV5-4 with TRBJ2-1; D is uncertain. CDR1 is SGHNT and CDR2 is YYREEE in the germline V gene (reference sequence). The CDR3 is 15 amino acids. Between the trimmed V and J ends, which lost 4 bases and 7 bases, there was a span of 18 bases. CDR3 amino acids: CASSQDGNRMNEQFF. The DNA for the CDR3 is TGTGCCAGCAGCCAAGATGGAAATCGTATGAATGAGCAGTTCTTC.

This sequence joins TRBV4-3 and TRBJ2-3; 7 nucleotides agree with TRBD1. Trimming removed 4 bases from V and 0 bases from J; junction bases left unmatched: 13. The CDR3 is 18 amino acids. Germline assignment: CDR1 LGHNA and CDR2 YSLEER. The CDR3 region has the DNA TGCGCCAGCAGCCCAAGAGGAAGAGACAGGGTAAGCACAGATACGCAGTATTTT. This gives the protein CASSPRGRDRVSTDTQYF.

This rearrangement joins TRBV4-3 to TRBJ2-2, with 14 bases aligning to TRBD2. This CDR3 contains 21 residues. After removal of 1 base from V and 1 base from J, the junction contained 11 bases not matched to a gene. Germline lookup yields CDR1 LGHNA and CDR2 YSLEER. DNA of the CDR3: TGCGCCAGCAGCCAAGCAATGCTGGGACTAGCGGGAGTTAGGAACACCGGGGAGCTGTTTTTT. Encoded protein: CASSQAMLGLAGVRNTGELFF.

The rearrangement uses TRBV5-1 and TRBJ2-1; D gene unclear. This CDR3 has 15 amino acids. With 1 base removed from V and 1 base from J, the gap between germline ends came to 9 bases. CDR1 and CDR2 from the germline V gene are SGHRS and YFSETQ. In DNA form, the CDR3 reads TGCGCCAGCAGCTTGTCTGTGGGGTCCTACAATGAGCAGTTCTTC. Translating gives CASSLSVGSYNEQFF.